The next 12 T cell receptor beta chains were all read from a single sample in a study of neurological immune-mediated disorders. Each CDR3 protein is one row after TCRdb ran MiXCR on the 5' RACE reads. In the table there are more than 30,000 distinct CDR3 sequences, about 14% of which are singletons. Time point described: technical triplicate 2. Sequenced material: CD4+ T cells from blood. Receptor source: a female donor with HTLV-1-associated myelopathy (HAM/TSP).

This clonotype was counted ten times or more. The chain couples TRBV12-3 or TRBV12-4 to TRBJ2-5, with D perhaps matching TRBD1 or TRBD2 (5 bases each). V dropped 5 bases and J dropped 5 bases, with 15 bases sitting between them. This CDR3 has 14 amino acids. Written as DNA, the CDR3 is TGTGCCAGCAGTGGGGGTGGGCTGGGGGAGACCCAGTACTTC. This gives the protein CASSGGGLGETQYF.

This clonotype was found many times. One junction end does not reproduce the germline sequence, and a read error may be involved. The rearrangement uses TRBV7-9 and TRBJ2-4; maybe TRBD1 (5 bases). Per the germline V gene, CDR1 is SEHNR and CDR2 is FQNEAQ (reference sequence). The length of the CDR3 is 14 residues. This chain's CDR3 is CANSLGVAKNIQYF. Written as DNA, the CDR3 is TGTGCCAACAGCTTAGGGGTAGCCAAAAACATTCAGTACTTC.

This clonotype was seen repeatedly, ten times or more. The chain links TRBV7-3 to TRBJ2-1; tentatively, D is TRBD2 (7 bases). Germline V gene lookup returns CDR1 SGHTA and CDR2 FQGTGA. This CDR3 spans 14 amino acids. V lost 2 bases to trimming and J lost 6 bases, with 11 bases between them. The CDR3 DNA is TGTGCCAGCAGCTTACGAGGGGGGGGCAATGAGCAGTTCTTC. This codes for CASSLRGGGNEQFF. Together with reference TRBV7-3 and TRBJ2-1, the CDR3 gives the full variable domain: GAGVSQTPSNKVTEKGKYVELRCDPISGHTALYWYRQSLGQGPEFLIYFQGTGAADDSGLPNDRFFAVRPEGSVSTLKIQRTERGDSAVYLCASSLRGGGNEQFFGPGTRLTVL.

This clonotype was counted ten times or more. This sequence joins TRBV20-1 and TRBJ2-1; no definite D call. Germline CDR1 DFQATT, CDR2 SNEGSKA (reference sequence). The CDR3 runs to 11 residues. V was pared by 4 bases and J by 4 bases, with 5 bases between. The CDR3 bases are TGCAGTGCTACAAGGTACAATGAGCAGTTCTTC. Its protein product is CSATRYNEQFF.

This rearrangement joins TRBV24-1 to TRBJ2-3, with 8 bases aligning to TRBD1. This CDR3 is 15 amino acids long. The germline V gene has CDR1 KGHDR and CDR2 SFDVKD. Unmatched junction bases numbered 11, after V lost 7 bases and J lost 6 bases. CDR3 residues: CATSAGQGGRDTQYF. CDR3 coding DNA: TGTGCCACCAGCGCCGGACAGGGCGGTAGGGATACGCAGTATTTT.

This clonotype was seen ten or more times. The gene calls are TRBV12-3 or TRBV12-4 and TRBJ1-2; 8 bases are a match to TRBD1. CDR3 size: 12 residues. V lost 8 bases and J lost 2; bases outside the gene matches: 1. CDR3 in amino acids: CASRQGNYGYTF. The DNA of the CDR3 is TGTGCCAGCCGACAGGGGAACTATGGCTACACCTTC.

In this sample, this clonotype turned up many times. This rearrangement joins TRBV5-1 to TRBJ2-6, with a weak D call TRBD2 (6 bases). Trimming took off 0 bases at V and 2 bases at J, with 6 bases between the two ends. The CDR3 has 15 amino acids. The germline gives CDR1 SGHRS, CDR2 YFSETQ. Here the CDR3 DNA reads TGCGCCAGCAGCTTGGGGGAGGCTGGGGCCAACGTCCTGACTTTC. Translating gives CASSLGEAGANVLTF.

This clonotype appeared many times. The chain is built from TRBV20-1 and TRBJ1-6; D call uncertain. The CDR3 runs 12 residues. In germline, CDR1 is DFQATT, CDR2 SNEGSKA (reference sequence). V was trimmed by 6 bases and J by 3 bases, leaving 6 bases between them. CDR3: CSARSYNSPLHF. The CDR3 nucleotides are TGCAGTGCGAGAAGCTATAATTCACCCCTCCACTTT.

In its sample, this clonotype was seen many times. The V call is TRBV25-1, the J call TRBJ2-5; tentative D call: TRBD2 (5 bases). Germline V gives CDR1 MGHDK, CDR2 SYGVNS. CDR3 length equals 13 residues. Trimming removed 7 bases from V and 2 bases from J, with 11 bases in between. CDR3 in amino acids: CASNIAGQETQYF. For the CDR3, the DNA is TGTGCCAGCAATATCGCGGGTCAAGAGACCCAGTACTTC.

This clonotype was counted many times. This chain links TRBV12-3 or TRBV12-4 with TRBJ2-5; TRBD2 might be the D (5 bases). This CDR3 contains 15 residues. V was shortened by 6 bases and J by 5 bases, with 19 bases between the two germline ends. The CDR3 nucleotides are TGTGCCAGCAGCGGTAGTTCGGGAAGTGTGGAGACCCAGTACTTC. Translated: CASSGSSGSVETQYF.

CDR3 DNA sequence: TGTGCCAGCAGCTCCGGATCAAGATTGGGAGACTACACCTTC. This gives the protein CASSSGSRLGDYTF. This chain uses TRBV5-4 with TRBJ1-2; D not certain. With 3 bases removed from V and 10 bases from J, the gap between germline ends came to 19 bases. The germline CDR1 and CDR2 sequences are SGHNT and YYREEE (reference sequence). This CDR3 comprises 14 residues.

Ten or more counts support this clonotype. The rearrangement links TRBV7-8 to TRBJ2-7, with TRBD2 identical over 9 bases. V was clipped by 0 bases and J by 1 base; unmatched bases: 4. This CDR3 is built from 16 residues. Germline assignment: CDR1 SGHVS and CDR2 FQNEAQ. For the CDR3, the DNA is TGTGCCAGCAGCTTAGCGCGCGGGGGGGCATCCTACGAGCAGTACTTC. It translates to CASSLARGGASYEQYF.